Below are 22 T cell receptor beta chains sequenced from a single sample in a study of blood T cell repertoires in COVID-19. Profiled with immunoSEQ multiplex PCR; TCRdb holds only in-frame clones, not every one. The sample has 55,000 to 60,000 clones; less than 85% are singletons. The sequenced material came from peripheral blood. These receptors all stem from a man in his 70s with active COVID-19.

This clone was found once. CDR3 loop: CASRNSGTNTGELFF. As DNA, the CDR3 is TGCGCCAGCAGAAATAGCGGGACTAACACCGGGGAGCTGTTTTTT. The V and J genes are TRBV5-1 and TRBJ2-2; 8 bases match TRBD2. The germline gives CDR1 SGHRS, CDR2 YFSETQ. With V trimmed by 5 bases and J by 2 bases, 5 bases remained unmatched. The CDR3 contains 15 residues.

J is TRBJ2-7 and V is TRBV10-3; 13 bases match TRBD2. CDR3 length: 16 amino acids. V gave up 4 bases and J gave up 3 bases; unmatched junction bases: 6. The germline gives CDR1 ENHRY, CDR2 SYGVKD. The CDR3 DNA sequence: TGTGCCATCAGTGGCCCTGGACTAGCGGGAGTCTACGAGCAGTACTTC. It is translated as CAISGPGLAGVYEQYF.

This chain uses TRBV27 with TRBJ1-2, with D maybe TRBD1 (5 bases). The CDR3 loop spans 15 amino acids. The V gene's germline CDR1 is MNHEY and CDR2 SMNVEV (reference sequence). Trimming left V 5 bases short and J 4 bases short, with 17 bases between. The CDR3 DNA sequence: TGTGCCAGCAGTCTCTTAGGGGAGGGGAGCTATGGCTACACCTTC. Residues: CASSLLGEGSYGYTF.

This chain links TRBV9 with TRBJ2-5; possible D gene TRBD2, 5 bases. Trimming stripped 7 bases from V and 4 bases from J, with 17 bases between. CDR3 length: 14 amino acids. The germline CDR1 and CDR2 sequences are SGDLS and YYNGEE. Written as DNA, the CDR3 is TGTGCCAGCCGAATAGACTACGACCCAGAGACCCAGTACTTC. It specifies CASRIDYDPETQYF. The variable domain in full, with the rest retrieved from reference TRBV9 and TRBJ2-5, is DSGVTQTPKHLITATGQRVTLRCSPRSGDLSVYWYQQSLDQGLQFLIQYYNGEERAKGNILERFSAQQFPDLHSELNLSSLELGDSALYFCASRIDYDPETQYFGPGTRLLVL.

V gene TRBV10-3 combines with J gene TRBJ2-5; D might be TRBD2 (7 bases). The CDR3 runs to 14 residues. The germline V gene encodes CDR1 ENHRY and CDR2 SYGVKD. V was trimmed by 10 bases and J by 1 base, leaving 16 bases between them. The CDR3 loop reads CATSRGGAQETQYF. CDR3 coding DNA: TGTGCCACCTCCCGTGGGGGGGCCCAAGAGACCCAGTACTTC.

The chain uses TRBV9 and TRBJ1-2; the D gene is possibly TRBD1 (6 bases). The germline V gene encodes CDR1 SGDLS and CDR2 YYNGEE. This CDR3 region has 15 residues. Between the trimmed V and J ends, which lost 0 bases and 1 base, there was a span of 10 bases. The CDR3: CASSVGQGINYGYTF. The CDR3 nucleotides are TGTGCCAGCAGCGTAGGTCAGGGGATTAACTATGGCTACACCTTC.

The chain is built from TRBV3-1 (or the pseudogene TRBV3-2) and TRBJ2-1, with TRBD2 identical over 8 bases. Germline assignment: CDR1 LGHDT and CDR2 YNNKEL (reference sequence). Trimming at V came to 3 bases and at J to 3 bases, leaving 7 bases not matched to a gene. This CDR3 is built from 16 residues. The CDR3 bases are TGTGCCAGCAGCCACTTTGCGGGAGGACGCTACAATGAGCAGTTCTTC. Translation: CASSHFAGGRYNEQFF.

The chain is built from TRBV18 and TRBJ2-1, with TRBD2 identical over 13 bases. The ends lost 2 bases at V and 7 bases at J; junction bases unmatched: 5. From germline, CDR1 is KGHSH and CDR2 LQKENI. The CDR3 extends over 16 amino acids. The CDR3 bases are TGTGCCAGCTCACCAGGGACTAGCGGGACTTGGAATGAGCAGTTCTTC. Protein sequence: CASSPGTSGTWNEQFF.

This rearrangement joins TRBV5-8 to TRBJ1-3; 7 nucleotides line up with TRBD1. Looked up from germline, CDR1 is SGHTS and CDR2 is YDEGEE. Losses at the gene ends were 4 bases for V and 8 bases for J; bases not matched to a gene: 6. The CDR3 is 13 residues long. CDR3 in DNA: TGTGCCAGCAGCGCGCCAGGGGGACACACCATATATTTT. Protein product: CASSAPGGHTIYF.

V gene TRBV7-2 combines with J gene TRBJ2-3; D is unresolved. V lost 1 base and J 6 bases, leaving 11 bases between the germline ends. This CDR3 contains 14 residues. CDR1 SGHTA and CDR2 FQGNSA come from the germline V gene. The CDR3 DNA reads as TGTGCCAGCAGCTTAGGAGATGGAGCGGATACGCAGTATTTT. Amino acids: CASSLGDGADTQYF.

On this clone: The junction and the germline gene differ at one end; a read error may be behind it. The gene calls are TRBV2 and TRBJ2-6; no definite D call. The CDR3 runs to 13 residues. Germline V gene sequence: CDR1 SNHLY, CDR2 FYNNEI. CDR3 sequence reads: CASSQARNGVLTF. The CDR3 DNA sequence: TGTGCCAGCAGTCAAGCCCGCAACGGCGTCCTGACTTTC.

The J gene is TRBJ2-5, the V gene TRBV19; tentative D call: TRBD1 (6 bases). In germline, CDR1 is LNHDA, CDR2 SQIVND (reference sequence). V was cut by 8 bases and J by 0 bases, with 16 bases left in between. This CDR3 region has 15 residues. Here the CDR3 reads CASAPLQGYQETQYF. The CDR3 nucleotides are TGTGCCAGTGCCCCCTTACAGGGATACCAAGAGACCCAGTACTTC.

This chain joins TRBV7-2 and TRBJ1-3, with 8 bases aligning to TRBD1. This CDR3 region has 15 residues. Losses at the gene ends were 5 bases for V and 4 bases for J; bases not matched to a gene: 7. CDR1 SGHTA and CDR2 FQGNSA come from the germline V gene. This CDR3 reads CASSPQGANGNTIYF. The DNA of the CDR3 is TGTGCCAGCAGCCCGCAGGGGGCGAACGGAAACACCATATATTTT.

The rearrangement links TRBV11-2 to TRBJ2-7, with TRBD2 identical over 8 bases. Losses at the gene ends were 4 bases for V and 4 bases for J; bases not matched to a gene: 9. CDR1 and CDR2 from the germline V gene are SGHAT and FQNNGV. This CDR3 contains 15 residues. CDR3 in DNA: TGTGCCAGCAGCTCCTTCAGCGGGAGCAGGTACGAGCAGTACTTC. It yields the protein CASSSFSGSRYEQYF.

This clone came up once. CDR3 coding DNA: TGTGCCAGCAGCCAACAACTAGCGGGAGGTCGCACCGGGGAGCTGTTTTTT. As protein: CASSQQLAGGRTGELFF. The chain couples TRBV27 to TRBJ2-2; TRBD2 matches at 12 bases. Trimming cost V 6 bases and J 4 bases; bases outside gene matches: 9. The CDR3 spans 17 residues. CDR1 is MNHEY, CDR2 SMNVEV, per germline (reference sequence).

The chain carries TRBV5-6 and TRBJ2-5, with TRBD1 matching over 10 bases. The CDR3 loop spans 15 amino acids. Germline lookup yields CDR1 SGHDT and CDR2 YYEEEE. After removal of 4 bases from V and 7 bases from J, the junction contained 10 bases not matched to a gene. The CDR3 sequence: CASSPGTGAQGTQYF. The DNA of the CDR3 is TGTGCCAGCAGCCCTGGGACAGGGGCGCAGGGGACCCAGTACTTC.

V usage is TRBV7-7 and J usage is TRBJ2-5; D uncertain. The germline V gene encodes CDR1 SSHAT and CDR2 FNYEAQ (reference sequence). There are 14 residues in the CDR3. V was pared by 2 bases and J by 2 bases, with 9 bases between. The CDR3 nucleotides read TGTGCCAGCAGCTTAAATAGCCAGCAAGAGACCCAGTACTTC. Its translation: CASSLNSQQETQYF.

This chain connects TRBV3-1 (or the pseudogene TRBV3-2) to TRBJ2-7; 7 bases match TRBD2. The CDR3 is 12 residues long. The V and J ends lost 5 bases and 7 bases, in that order; junction bases with no gene match: 5. Germline CDR1 reads LGHDT; CDR2 reads YNNKEL (reference sequence). The CDR3 DNA follows: TGTGCCAGCAGCACCAACGGGGGGGAGCAGTACTTC. It encodes CASSTNGGEQYF.

The count of this clone is one. This chain connects TRBV7-2 to TRBJ2-1, with 16 nucleotides matching TRBD2. The germline gives CDR1 SGHTA, CDR2 FQGNSA. The length of the CDR3 is 16 residues. V was clipped by 5 bases and J by 15 bases; unmatched bases: 13. Here the CDR3 reads CASSPNTGTSGRGGFF. CDR3 DNA: TGTGCCAGCAGCCCCAATACCGGGACTAGCGGGAGGGGAGGGTTCTTC. The full variable domain, completed using reference TRBV7-2 and TRBJ2-1, is GAGVSQSPSNKVTEKGKDVELRCDPISGHTALYWYRQSLGQGLEFLIYFQGNSAPDKSGLPSDRFSAERTGGSVSTLTIQRTQQEDSAVYLCASSPNTGTSGRGGFFGPGTRLTVL.

The rearrangement uses TRBV6-5 and TRBJ1-1, with 8 bases that match TRBD1. The CDR3 totals 15 residues. CDR1 is MNHEY and CDR2 is SVGAGI in the germline V gene. Trimming removed 4 bases from V and 5 bases from J; junction bases left unmatched: 9. CDR3 coding DNA: TGTGCCAGCAGTTCCGGACAGGGAGGTTCTACTGAAGCTTTCTTT. Translation gives CASSSGQGGSTEAFF.

This chain joins TRBV6-2 or TRBV6-3 and TRBJ2-7, with 14 positions matching TRBD2. This CDR3 has 18 amino acids. V trimming: 0 bases; J trimming: 7 bases; junction bases outside the gene matches: 11. Germline CDR1 MNHEY, CDR2 SVGEGT. CDR3 sequence: CASSYSLGLAGVTREQYF. The CDR3, as DNA: TGTGCCAGCAGTTACTCGCTGGGACTAGCGGGAGTAACGAGGGAGCAGTACTTC.

J is TRBJ1-1 and V is TRBV21-1; the table's D call, TRBD1, was not checked against the DNA. TRBV21-1 is labeled a pseudogene. This CDR3 is 15 amino acids long. The CDR3 DNA follows: TGTGCCCGTCTCGGCAGGGGAGAGGGGAACACTGAAGCTTTCTTT. It specifies CARLGRGEGNTEAFF.